This entry lists 17 T cell receptor beta chains sequenced from one sample in a study of T-cell memory formation after mild COVID-19. TCRdb ran MiXCR on the 5' RACE reads and lists one entry per CDR3 protein. The sample has approximately 100,000 distinct CDR3 sequences, 11% seen once; the top ten hold roughly 40%. Input material: PBMCs or a T cell subset sorted from them (not recorded which). The receptors originated from a man between 18 and 29 years old who had mild COVID-19 (a few samples of this study predate the infection). Cell type and time point are not known.

The chain combines TRBV7-6 with TRBJ1-1; D might be TRBD1 (6 bases). The CDR3 sequence is 15 residues long. Between the trimmed V and J ends, which lost 2 bases and 1 base, there was a span of 11 bases. Germline V gene lookup returns CDR1 SGHVS and CDR2 FNYEAQ. The CDR3, as DNA: TGTGCCAGCAGCTTACCTATGGGACAGAACACTGAAGCTTTCTTT. Its protein is CASSLPMGQNTEAFF.

This clonotype was counted at least ten times. V usage is TRBV7-9 and J usage is TRBJ2-7, with 9 bases lining up with TRBD1. J gave up 5 bases and V 4 bases, and 15 bases lay outside the gene matches. The CDR3 runs 17 residues. Germline V gene lookup returns CDR1 SEHNR and CDR2 FQNEAQ (reference sequence). This CDR3 reads CASSYYGAGTGNHEQYF. The CDR3 bases are TGTGCCAGCAGCTATTATGGGGCCGGGACAGGGAATCACGAGCAGTACTTC.

There are a few counts of this clonotype. This chain's CDR3 is CSVHRPSGGSTDTQYF. DNA of the CDR3: TGCAGCGTCCATAGGCCCAGCGGGGGAAGCACAGATACGCAGTATTTT. The chain combines TRBV29-1 with TRBJ2-3, with TRBD2 matching over 8 bases. The CDR3 length is 16 residues. V dropped 6 bases and J dropped 0; count of bases not matched to a gene: 11. Per the germline V gene, CDR1 is SQVTM and CDR2 is ANQGSEA.

CDR3 bases: TGTGCCAGCAGCCCTTACTCTACCCATCCAGCCTACGAGCAGTACTTC. Translation: CASSPYSTHPAYEQYF. The chain combines TRBV5-8 with TRBJ2-7; no firm D call. V lost 4 bases to trimming and J lost 2 bases, with 19 bases between them. Per the germline V gene, CDR1 is SGHTS and CDR2 is YDEGEE. This CDR3 is 16 amino acids long.

At least ten counts were recorded for this clonotype. The V call is TRBV7-9, the J call TRBJ2-2; TRBD2 matches at 9 bases. There are 15 residues in the CDR3. Germline lookup yields CDR1 SEHNR and CDR2 FQNEAQ (reference sequence). J gave up 4 bases and V 5 bases, and 5 bases lay outside the gene matches. CDR3 in amino acids: CASSPGTSPTGELFF. The CDR3 DNA reads as TGTGCCAGCAGCCCGGGGACTAGCCCCACCGGGGAGCTGTTTTTT.

The rearrangement joins TRBV7-9 to TRBJ1-3; tentatively, D is TRBD1 (5 bases). Germline V lookup: CDR1 SEHNR, CDR2 FQNEAQ (reference sequence). The CDR3 consists of 16 residues. Trimming shortened V by 6 bases and J by 0 bases, and 15 bases separated the two germline ends. The DNA for the CDR3 is TGTGCCAGCAGACCCCGGGGGGTCAGCTCTGGAAACACCATATATTTT. Encoded protein: CASRPRGVSSGNTIYF. Complete variable domain (other parts from reference TRBV7-9 and TRBJ1-3): DTGVSQNPRHKITKRGQNVTFRCDPISEHNRLYWYRQTLGQGPEFLTYFQNEAQLEKSRLLSDRFSAERPKGSFSTLEIQRTEQGDSAMYLCASRPRGVSSGNTIYFGEGSWLTVV.

The chain has TRBV4-3 and TRBJ2-3; 10 nucleotides align to TRBD2. CDR1 is LGHNA and CDR2 is YSLEER in the germline V gene. The CDR3 is 18 residues long. V dropped 4 bases and J dropped 0; count of bases not matched to a gene: 10. The CDR3 DNA reads TGCGCCAGCAGCCCACGTCTAGCGGGGGATTCTAGCACAGATACGCAGTATTTT. Its translation: CASSPRLAGDSSTDTQYF.

This clonotype was seen more than once but under ten times. The V and J genes are TRBV7-6 and TRBJ2-1, with TRBD2 matching 7 bases. The germline gives CDR1 SGHVS, CDR2 FNYEAQ. The CDR3 has 16 residues. J lost 1 base, V lost 1 base, and 4 bases had no gene match. The CDR3 nucleotides read TGTGCCAGCAGCTTAGAGGGCGGGAGATCCTACAATGAGCAGTTCTTC. Encoded protein: CASSLEGGRSYNEQFF.

This chain links TRBV7-9 with TRBJ2-3; 9 positions match TRBD2. The germline V gene has CDR1 SEHNR and CDR2 FQNEAQ (reference sequence). This CDR3 is built from 16 residues. V lost 6 bases and J lost 2; bases outside the gene matches: 9. The CDR3 reads CASRFSLAGFTDTQYF. The CDR3 DNA follows: TGTGCCAGCAGGTTCTCCCTAGCGGGGTTCACAGATACGCAGTATTTT. Supplemented by reference TRBV7-9 and TRBJ2-3, the full variable domain reads DTGVSQNPRHKITKRGQNVTFRCDPISEHNRLYWYRQTLGQGPEFLTYFQNEAQLEKSRLLSDRFSAERPKGSFSTLEIQRTEQGDSAMYLCASRFSLAGFTDTQYFGPGTRLTVL.

At least ten counts were recorded for this clonotype. CDR3 nucleotides: TGCGCCAGCAGCACGGGGACAGGGGCGCAGGGGGAGACCCAGTACTTC. Protein product: CASSTGTGAQGETQYF. This rearrangement joins TRBV5-1 to TRBJ2-5, with 10 bases identical to TRBD1. This CDR3 is built from 16 residues. Germline CDR1 and CDR2: SGHRS and YFSETQ. V shed 4 bases and J 5 bases; nucleotides not matched to a gene: 11.

CDR3 nucleotide sequence: TGTGCCAGCTCACCCGCTAGCGGGGGGGCTCAAGATACGCAGTATTTT. It codes for CASSPASGGAQDTQYF. The gene calls are TRBV18 and TRBJ2-3, with 12 bases aligning to TRBD2. CDR3 length: 16 residues. V was pared by 3 bases and J by 5 bases, with 6 bases of the junction left unmatched. CDR1 is KGHSH, CDR2 LQKENI, per germline.

The chain links TRBV7-2 to TRBJ2-3, with 7 bases aligning to TRBD1. The J segment lost 6 bases and the V segment lost 1 base, leaving 10 bases of the junction unmatched. Germline V gene sequence: CDR1 SGHTA, CDR2 FQGNSA. This CDR3 is built from 16 residues. The CDR3 loop reads CASSLERGPWQDTQYF. CDR3 sequence (DNA): TGTGCCAGCAGCTTAGAGAGGGGGCCGTGGCAGGATACGCAGTATTTT.

The V gene is TRBV3-1, the J gene TRBJ1-1; no reliable D call. V was cut by 0 bases and J by 1 base, with 9 bases left in between. The germline V gene has CDR1 LGHDT and CDR2 YNNKEL (reference sequence). This CDR3 comprises 15 residues. CDR3 region: CASSQDPGWNTEAFF. DNA of the CDR3: TGTGCCAGCAGCCAAGATCCGGGATGGAACACTGAAGCTTTCTTT. Complete variable domain (other parts from reference TRBV3-1 and TRBJ1-1): DTAVSQTPKYLVTQMGNDKSIKCEQNLGHDTMYWYKQDSKKFLKIMFSYNNKELIINETVPNRFSPKSPDKAHLNLHINSLELGDSAVYFCASSQDPGWNTEAFFGQGTRLTVV.

This clonotype was observed a handful of times. This chain joins TRBV4-3 and TRBJ2-2, with TRBD2 matching 12 bases. The junction had 0 bases not matched to a gene; V was cut back by 1 base and J by 6 bases. The CDR3 sequence is 15 residues long. CDR1 LGHNA and CDR2 YSLEER come from the germline V gene. CDR3 sequence reads: CASSQGLAGAGELFF. In DNA, the CDR3 is TGCGCCAGCAGCCAAGGACTAGCGGGGGCCGGGGAGCTGTTTTTT.

The chain has TRBV10-3 and TRBJ1-2; weak D call: TRBD1 (5 bases). This CDR3 region has 15 residues. Per the germline V gene, CDR1 is ENHRY and CDR2 is SYGVKD. The V end lost 2 bases, the J end lost 6 bases, and 16 bases lay between the germline ends. The CDR3 DNA reads as TGTGCCATCAGTGAGGGCAACAGGAAGCAGGATGGCTACACCTTC. Its protein product is CAISEGNRKQDGYTF.

V gene TRBV7-9 combines with J gene TRBJ2-7; D call uncertain. The length of the CDR3 is 12 residues. Germline V gene sequence: CDR1 SEHNR, CDR2 FQNEAQ (reference sequence). V dropped 4 bases and J dropped 4 bases, with 8 bases sitting between them. CDR3 in DNA: TGTGCCAGCAGCTCCAAGGGTTACGAGCAGTACGTC. Translating gives CASSSKGYEQYV.

This clonotype turned up a few times. The chain recombines TRBV6-2 or TRBV6-3 with TRBJ1-1, with a possible D match to TRBD1 (5 bases). The V gene lost 2 bases and the J gene lost 3 bases, with 13 bases spanning the gap. CDR3 length: 15 amino acids. In germline, CDR1 is MNHEY, CDR2 SVGEGT. CDR3 sequence (DNA): TGTGCCAGCAGTTACGTCCGGGGGGTGGACACTGAAGCTTTCTTT. Residues: CASSYVRGVDTEAFF.